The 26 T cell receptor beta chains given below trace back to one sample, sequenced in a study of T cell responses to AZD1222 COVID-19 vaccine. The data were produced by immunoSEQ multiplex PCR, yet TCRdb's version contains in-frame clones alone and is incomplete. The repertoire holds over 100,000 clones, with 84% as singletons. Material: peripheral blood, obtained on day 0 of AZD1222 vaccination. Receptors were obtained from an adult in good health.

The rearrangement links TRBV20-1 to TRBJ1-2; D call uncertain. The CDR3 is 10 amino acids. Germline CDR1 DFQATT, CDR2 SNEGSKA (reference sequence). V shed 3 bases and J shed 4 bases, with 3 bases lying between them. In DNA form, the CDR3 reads TGCAGTGCTAGCAGCTATGGCTACACCTTC. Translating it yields CSASSYGYTF.

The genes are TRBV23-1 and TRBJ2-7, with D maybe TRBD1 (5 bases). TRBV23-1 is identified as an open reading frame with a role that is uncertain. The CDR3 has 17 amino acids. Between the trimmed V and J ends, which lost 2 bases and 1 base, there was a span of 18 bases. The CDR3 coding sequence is TGCGCCAGCAGTCAACCTCAGACCCGCGCAGGGTCCTACGAGCAGTACTTC. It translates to CASSQPQTRAGSYEQYF.

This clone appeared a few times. The CDR3 sequence is CASSSTGTNEKLFF. CDR3 nucleotide sequence: TGCGCCAGCAGCTCGACGGGAACTAATGAAAAACTGTTTTTT. V usage is TRBV5-1 and J usage is TRBJ1-4; D is ambiguous. CDR1 and CDR2 from the germline V gene are SGHRS and YFSETQ. The ends were cut back, 3 bases at V and 1 base at J, with 7 bases in the middle. This CDR3 is built from 14 residues.

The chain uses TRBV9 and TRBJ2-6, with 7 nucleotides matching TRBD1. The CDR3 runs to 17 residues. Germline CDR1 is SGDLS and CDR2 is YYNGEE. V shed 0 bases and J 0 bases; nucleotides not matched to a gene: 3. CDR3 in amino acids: CASSVGHRGSGANVLTF. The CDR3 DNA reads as TGTGCCAGCAGCGTAGGGCACAGGGGCTCTGGGGCCAACGTCCTGACTTTC.

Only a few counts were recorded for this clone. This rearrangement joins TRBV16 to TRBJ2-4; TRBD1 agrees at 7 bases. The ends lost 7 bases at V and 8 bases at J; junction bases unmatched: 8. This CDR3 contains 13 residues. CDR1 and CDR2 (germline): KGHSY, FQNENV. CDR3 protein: CASTPDRAYIQYF. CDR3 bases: TGTGCCAGCACCCCAGACAGGGCATACATTCAGTACTTC. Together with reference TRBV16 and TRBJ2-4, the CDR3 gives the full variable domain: GEEVAQTPKHLVRGEGQKAKLYCAPIKGHSYVFWYQQVLKNEFKFLISFQNENVFDETGMPKERFSAKCLPNSPCSLEIQATKLEDSAVYFCASTPDRAYIQYFGAGTRLSVL.

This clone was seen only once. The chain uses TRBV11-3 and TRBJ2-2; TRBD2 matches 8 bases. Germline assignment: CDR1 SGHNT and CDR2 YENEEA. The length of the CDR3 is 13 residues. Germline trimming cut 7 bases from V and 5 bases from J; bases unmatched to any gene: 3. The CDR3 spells CASTPGGTGELFF. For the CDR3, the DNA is TGTGCCAGCACCCCGGGGGGGACCGGGGAGCTGTTTTTT. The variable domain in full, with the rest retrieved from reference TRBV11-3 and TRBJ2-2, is EAGVVQSPRYKIIEKKQPVAFWCNPISGHNTLYWYLQNLGQGPELLIRYENEEAVDDSQLPKDRFSAERLKGVDSTLKIQPAELGDSAVYLCASTPGGTGELFFGEGSRLTVL.

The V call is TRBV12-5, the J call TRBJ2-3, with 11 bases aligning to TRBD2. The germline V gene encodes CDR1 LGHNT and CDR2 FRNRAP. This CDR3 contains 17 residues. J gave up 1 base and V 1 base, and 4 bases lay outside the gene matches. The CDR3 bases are TGTGCTAGTGGTTTGGCCCGGGGACTAGCGGGCACAGATACGCAGTATTTT. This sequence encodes CASGLARGLAGTDTQYF.

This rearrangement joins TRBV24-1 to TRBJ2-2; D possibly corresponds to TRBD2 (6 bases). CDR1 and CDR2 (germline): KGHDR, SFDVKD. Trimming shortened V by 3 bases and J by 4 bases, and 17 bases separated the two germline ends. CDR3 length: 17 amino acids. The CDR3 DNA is TGTGCCACCAGTGATCCGTCCAGCGGGTTAACCACCGGGGAGCTGTTTTTT. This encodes CATSDPSSGLTTGELFF.

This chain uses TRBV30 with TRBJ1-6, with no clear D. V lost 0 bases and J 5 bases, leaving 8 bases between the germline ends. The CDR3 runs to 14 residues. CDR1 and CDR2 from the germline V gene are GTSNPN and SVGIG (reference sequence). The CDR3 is CAWSVGGDNSPLHF. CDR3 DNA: TGTGCCTGGAGTGTAGGTGGGGATAATTCACCCCTCCACTTT.

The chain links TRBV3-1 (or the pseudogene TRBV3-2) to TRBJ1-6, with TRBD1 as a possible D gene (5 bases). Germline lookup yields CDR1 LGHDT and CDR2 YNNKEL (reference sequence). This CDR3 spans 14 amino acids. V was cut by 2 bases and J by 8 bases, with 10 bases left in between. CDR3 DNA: TGTGCCAGCAGCCAAACGGGGCGCGATTCACCCCTCCACTTT. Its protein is CASSQTGRDSPLHF.

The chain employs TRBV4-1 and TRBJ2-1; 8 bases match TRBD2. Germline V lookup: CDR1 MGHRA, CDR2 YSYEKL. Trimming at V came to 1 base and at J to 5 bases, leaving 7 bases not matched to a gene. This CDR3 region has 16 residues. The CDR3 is CASSQVTSGLNNEQFF. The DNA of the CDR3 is TGCGCCAGCAGCCAAGTAACTAGCGGACTGAACAATGAGCAGTTCTTC.

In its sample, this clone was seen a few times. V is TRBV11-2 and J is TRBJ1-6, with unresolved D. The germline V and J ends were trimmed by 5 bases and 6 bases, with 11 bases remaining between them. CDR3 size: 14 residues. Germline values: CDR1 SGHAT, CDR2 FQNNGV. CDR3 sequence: CASSHLRVNSPLHF. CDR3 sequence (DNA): TGTGCCAGCAGCCACCTACGGGTTAATTCACCCCTCCACTTT.

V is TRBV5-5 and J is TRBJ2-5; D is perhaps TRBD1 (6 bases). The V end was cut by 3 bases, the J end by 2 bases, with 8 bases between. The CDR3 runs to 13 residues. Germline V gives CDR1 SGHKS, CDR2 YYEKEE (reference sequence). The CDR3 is CASSWTDQETQYF. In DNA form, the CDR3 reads TGTGCCAGCAGCTGGACAGATCAAGAGACCCAGTACTTC.

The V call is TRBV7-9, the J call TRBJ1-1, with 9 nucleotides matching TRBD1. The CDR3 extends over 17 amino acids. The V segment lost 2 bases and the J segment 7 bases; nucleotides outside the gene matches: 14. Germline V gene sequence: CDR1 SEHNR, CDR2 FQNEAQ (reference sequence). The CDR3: CASSLLTLGTGRFEAFF. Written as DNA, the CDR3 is TGTGCCAGCAGCTTATTAACATTGGGGACAGGGAGATTTGAAGCTTTCTTT. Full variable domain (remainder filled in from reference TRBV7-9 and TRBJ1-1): DTGVSQNPRHKITKRGQNVTFRCDPISEHNRLYWYRQTLGQGPEFLTYFQNEAQLEKSRLLSDRFSAERPKGSFSTLEIQRTEQGDSAMYLCASSLLTLGTGRFEAFFGQGTRLTVV.

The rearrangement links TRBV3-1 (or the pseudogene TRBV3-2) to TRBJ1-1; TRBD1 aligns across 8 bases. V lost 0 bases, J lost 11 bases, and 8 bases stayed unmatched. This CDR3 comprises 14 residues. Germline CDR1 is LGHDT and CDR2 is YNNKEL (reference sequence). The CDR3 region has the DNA TGTGCCAGCAGCCAAGAAAACAGGGGGAATGAGGCTTTCTTT. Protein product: CASSQENRGNEAFF.

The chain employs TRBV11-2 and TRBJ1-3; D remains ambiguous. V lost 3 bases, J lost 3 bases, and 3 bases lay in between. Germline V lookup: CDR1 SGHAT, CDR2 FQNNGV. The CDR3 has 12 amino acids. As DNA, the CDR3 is TGTGCCAGCAGCTTTGATGGAAACACCATATATTTT. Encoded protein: CASSFDGNTIYF.

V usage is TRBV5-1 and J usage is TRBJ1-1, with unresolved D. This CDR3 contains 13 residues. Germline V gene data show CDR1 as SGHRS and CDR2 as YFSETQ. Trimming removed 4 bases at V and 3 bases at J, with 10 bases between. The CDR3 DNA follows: TGCGCCAGCAGCCCCTCCGGGGACACTGAAGCTTTCTTT. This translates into CASSPSGDTEAFF.

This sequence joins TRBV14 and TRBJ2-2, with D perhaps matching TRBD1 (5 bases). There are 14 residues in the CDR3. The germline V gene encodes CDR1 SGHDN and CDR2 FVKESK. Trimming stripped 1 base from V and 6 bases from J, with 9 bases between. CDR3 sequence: CASSQATVPGELFF. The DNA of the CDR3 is TGTGCCAGCAGCCAAGCGACAGTTCCCGGGGAGCTGTTTTTT.

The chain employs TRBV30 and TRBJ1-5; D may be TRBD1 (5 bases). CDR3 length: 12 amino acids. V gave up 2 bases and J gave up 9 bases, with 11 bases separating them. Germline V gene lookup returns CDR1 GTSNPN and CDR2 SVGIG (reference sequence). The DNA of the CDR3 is TGTGCCTGGAGTACCCTGGACACGCCCCAGCATTTT. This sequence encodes CAWSTLDTPQHF.

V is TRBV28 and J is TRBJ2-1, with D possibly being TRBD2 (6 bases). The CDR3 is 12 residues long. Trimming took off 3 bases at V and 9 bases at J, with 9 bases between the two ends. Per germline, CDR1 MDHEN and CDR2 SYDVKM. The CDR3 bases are TGTGCCAGCAGTTTTATGCGGGGTGAGCAGTTCTTC. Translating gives CASSFMRGEQFF.

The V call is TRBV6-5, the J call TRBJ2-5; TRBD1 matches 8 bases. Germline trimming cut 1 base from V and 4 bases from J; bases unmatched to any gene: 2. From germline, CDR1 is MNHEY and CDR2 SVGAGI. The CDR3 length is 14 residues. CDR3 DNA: TGTGCCAGCAGTTACTTCACAGGGGGAGAGACCCAGTACTTC. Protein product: CASSYFTGGETQYF.

The CDR3 loop is CASRAGGAYEQYF. CDR3 sequence (DNA): TGTGCCAGCAGAGCGGGAGGCGCCTACGAGCAGTACTTC. The chain has TRBV27 and TRBJ2-7, with TRBD2 matching over 9 bases. Germline CDR1 MNHEY, CDR2 SMNVEV (reference sequence). The CDR3 totals 13 residues. J gave up 2 bases and V 6 bases, and 2 bases lay outside the gene matches.

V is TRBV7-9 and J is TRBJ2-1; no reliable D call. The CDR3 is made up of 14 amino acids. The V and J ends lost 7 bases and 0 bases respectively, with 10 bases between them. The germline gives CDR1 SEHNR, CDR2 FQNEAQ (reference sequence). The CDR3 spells CASKVASSYNEQFF. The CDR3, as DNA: TGTGCCAGCAAGGTGGCGTCCTCCTACAATGAGCAGTTCTTC.

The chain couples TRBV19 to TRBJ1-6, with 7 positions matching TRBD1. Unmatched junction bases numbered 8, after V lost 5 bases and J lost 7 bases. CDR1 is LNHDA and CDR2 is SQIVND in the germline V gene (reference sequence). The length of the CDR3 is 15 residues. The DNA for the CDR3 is TGTGCCAGTAGTCCCTACCCGGACAGGAATTCACCCCTCCACTTT. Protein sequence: CASSPYPDRNSPLHF.

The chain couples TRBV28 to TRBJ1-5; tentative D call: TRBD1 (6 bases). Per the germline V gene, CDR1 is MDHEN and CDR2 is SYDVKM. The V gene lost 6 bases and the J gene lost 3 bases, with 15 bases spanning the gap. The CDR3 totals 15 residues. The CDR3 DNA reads TGTGCCAGCAGAACCAAACAGGGATACAATCAGCCCCAGCATTTT. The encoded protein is CASRTKQGYNQPQHF.

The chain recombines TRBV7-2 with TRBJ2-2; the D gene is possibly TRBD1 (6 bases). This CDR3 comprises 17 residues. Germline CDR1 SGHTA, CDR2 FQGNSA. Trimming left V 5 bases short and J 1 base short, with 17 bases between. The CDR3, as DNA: TGTGCCAGCAGCCCAACACAGGGCGCGCGGAACACCGGGGAGCTGTTTTTT. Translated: CASSPTQGARNTGELFF.